Below are 6 T cell receptor beta chains sequenced from a single sample in a study of blood T cells in healthy people across ages. A second PCR, run for about 7 to 11 cycles, used a sample-barcoded 5' primer plus a J-beta primer mix. TCRdb fed the 5' RACE reads into MiXCR, producing one record per CDR3 protein. The sample shows about 760,000 distinct CDR3 sequences, just over 55% of them seen only once. The sequenced sample consisted of blood. Receptors originate from a man aged 35-49 years in good health.

The chain couples TRBV24-1 to TRBJ2-1, with D perhaps TRBD1 or TRBD2 (7 bases each). This CDR3 contains 14 residues. V lost 11 bases to trimming and J lost 2 bases, with 15 bases between them. The germline gives CDR1 KGHDR, CDR2 SFDVKD. CDR3: CASGEGTAYNEQFF. CDR3 bases: TGTGCCAGCGGGGAGGGGACAGCCTACAATGAGCAGTTCTTC.

The chain links TRBV6-2 or TRBV6-3 to TRBJ2-1; D remains ambiguous. The CDR3 loop spans 15 amino acids. Trimming took off 5 bases at V and 11 bases at J, with 22 bases between the two ends. Germline CDR1 and CDR2: MNHEY and SVGEGT. The DNA of the CDR3 is TGTGCCAGCAGTCCCCGCGGCAAGGACGGTAGGAAGCAGTTCTTC. Residues: CASSPRGKDGRKQFF.

This clonotype has more than one count but fewer than ten. The CDR3 DNA sequence: TGCAGTGCGGAAGGCGAGGGCCCCCAAGAGACCCAGTACTTC. This encodes CSAEGEGPQETQYF. The chain has TRBV20-1 and TRBJ2-5; D perhaps matches TRBD2 (5 bases). The length of the CDR3 is 14 residues. V lost 6 bases, J lost 1 base, and 15 bases lay in between. From germline, CDR1 is DFQATT and CDR2 SNEGSKA (reference sequence).

CDR3 DNA sequence: TGCAGCGTTGAAGGTGTCAGGGGAGAGACCCAGTACTTC. Translated: CSVEGVRGETQYF. This sequence joins TRBV29-1 and TRBJ2-5; TRBD1 might be the D (6 bases). The V gene lost 1 base and the J gene lost 4 bases, with 10 bases spanning the gap. From germline, CDR1 is SQVTM and CDR2 ANQGSEA. CDR3 length: 13 residues.

The chain has TRBV7-9 and TRBJ2-4, with D hard to call. The CDR3 sequence is 15 residues long. The germline gives CDR1 SEHNR, CDR2 FQNEAQ (reference sequence). V was cut by 1 base and J by 9 bases, with 16 bases left in between. CDR3 residues: CASSLVPNKRVIQYF. The DNA of the CDR3 is TGTGCCAGCAGCTTAGTGCCCAATAAACGCGTCATTCAGTACTTC.

This chain uses TRBV10-3 with TRBJ2-2; perhaps TRBD1 as D (6 bases). The CDR3 is 15 amino acids. Germline loops: CDR1 ENHRY, CDR2 SYGVKD. V gave up 2 bases and J gave up 0 bases, with 7 bases separating them. The CDR3 coding sequence is TGTGCCATCAGTGAGACAGGGACGAACACCGGGGAGCTGTTTTTT. It yields the protein CAISETGTNTGELFF.